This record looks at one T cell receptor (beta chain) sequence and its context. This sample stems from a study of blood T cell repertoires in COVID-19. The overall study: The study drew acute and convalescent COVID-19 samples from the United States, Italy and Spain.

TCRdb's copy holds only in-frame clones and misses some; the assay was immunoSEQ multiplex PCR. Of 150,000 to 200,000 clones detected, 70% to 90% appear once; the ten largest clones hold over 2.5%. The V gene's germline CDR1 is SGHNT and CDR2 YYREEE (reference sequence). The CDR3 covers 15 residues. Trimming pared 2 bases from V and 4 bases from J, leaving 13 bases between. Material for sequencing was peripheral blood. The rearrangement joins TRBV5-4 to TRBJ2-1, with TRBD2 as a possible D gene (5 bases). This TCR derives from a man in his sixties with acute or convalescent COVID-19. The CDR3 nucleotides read TGTGCCAGCAGCTTCCTTGAGCTAGCTTACAATGAGCAGTTCTTC. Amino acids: CASSFLELAYNEQFF.